The sequence of this T cell receptor beta chain was determined in a study of T cells in narcolepsy. On this clone itself: Its target is not known.

This CDR3 is 15 amino acids long. With V trimmed by 2 bases and J by 2 bases, 2 bases remained unmatched. The germline gives CDR1 MDHEN, CDR2 SYDVKM. Using immunoSEQ multiplex PCR, the repertoire was profiled, and TCRdb retains in-frame clones only, with some absent. The sample lists tens of thousands of clones, 84% seen once, with over 1% in the top ten. Findings and caveats of the study: Blood of same and different patients, but not healthy controls, reportedly held recurring autoreactive clonotypes. No autoreactive T cell clone sequences appeared in some memory CD4+ repertoires.

The chain combines TRBV28 with TRBJ1-3; 8 bases agree with TRBD1. The TCR was taken from a human donor with narcolepsy. The source material was CD45RA- memory CD4+ T cells from PBMCs. This chain's CDR3 is CASSLAGGAGNTIYF. The CDR3 DNA follows: TGTGCCAGCAGTTTAGCAGGGGGCGCTGGAAACACCATATATTTT.